These 29 T cell receptor beta chains originate from one sample sequenced in a study of blood T cell repertoires in COVID-19. TCRdb's table, derived via immunoSEQ multiplex PCR, lists solely in-frame clones and lacks some. The table shows about 200,000 clones, with over 80% occurring only once. The sample taken for sequencing was peripheral blood. Receptor source: a man aged 55-75 years with COVID-19, enrolled during active disease.

V and J are TRBV21-1 and TRBJ1-6. TRBV21-1 is reported as a pseudogene. This CDR3 region has 14 residues. The CDR3 nucleotides read TGTGCCAGCAGCAAAGTACCGAGCGATGAACCCCTCCACTTT. It encodes CASSKVPSDEPLHF.

The chain recombines TRBV10-3 with TRBJ2-1; 13 bases map to TRBD2. With V trimmed by 4 bases and J by 1 base, 13 bases remained unmatched. The CDR3 consists of 20 residues. Germline CDR1 reads ENHRY; CDR2 reads SYGVKD. The CDR3, as DNA: TGTGCCATCAGTGGAGGGACTAGCGGGAATCCCAGATGGTCCTACAATGAGCAGTTCTTC. This codes for CAISGGTSGNPRWSYNEQFF.

The chain joins TRBV27 to TRBJ1-2; 9 bases are a match to TRBD1. The CDR3 has 16 residues. The V gene's germline CDR1 is MNHEY and CDR2 SMNVEV (reference sequence). V lost 5 bases and J lost 8; bases outside the gene matches: 15. The CDR3 reads CASSVTTGTGPGGYTF. As DNA, the CDR3 is TGTGCCAGCAGTGTAACAACCGGGACAGGGCCTGGCGGCTACACCTTC.

CDR3 sequence (DNA): TGCGCCAGCAGATCGAACAGCTACACTGAAGCTTTCTTT. Amino acid sequence: CASRSNSYTEAFF. V and J are TRBV10-2 and TRBJ1-1; D is undetermined. With 6 bases removed from V and 3 bases from J, the gap between germline ends came to 11 bases. CDR1 and CDR2 (germline): WSHSY, SAAADI. This CDR3 contains 13 residues.

The V call is TRBV5-5, the J call TRBJ2-7, with 13 bases fitting TRBD2. J was trimmed by 6 bases and V by 4 bases; bases with no gene match: 7. Germline CDR1 SGHKS, CDR2 YYEKEE (reference sequence). The CDR3 contains 15 residues. The CDR3 DNA follows: TGTGCCAGCAGCCTAACTAGCGGGAGGGTTGCCGAGCAGTACTTC. This gives the protein CASSLTSGRVAEQYF.

In its sample, this clone was seen once. V and J are TRBV19 and TRBJ2-7; 7 bases align to TRBD1. The CDR3 loop spans 14 amino acids. Looked up from germline, CDR1 is LNHDA and CDR2 is SQIVND (reference sequence). With 4 bases clipped from V and 1 base from J, the junction kept 4 bases outside the gene matches. CDR3 nucleotide sequence: TGTGCCAGTAGTAGGGACAGCGTTTCCTACGAGCAGTACTTC. Residues: CASSRDSVSYEQYF.

The chain's CDR3 is CASSLSGTLDQPQHF. The DNA of the CDR3 is TGTGCCAGCAGCTTATCCGGGACACTCGATCAGCCCCAGCATTTT. The chain has TRBV7-2 and TRBJ1-5, with D perhaps matching TRBD1 (6 bases). Germline CDR1 SGHTA, CDR2 FQGNSA. Trimming removed 2 bases from V and 5 bases from J, with 13 bases in between. CDR3 size: 15 residues.

The V gene is TRBV5-6, the J gene TRBJ1-1, with a tentative D call TRBD1 (6 bases). The CDR3 sequence is 13 residues long. Trimming took 2 bases from V and 5 from J, leaving 10 bases between them. Germline V lookup: CDR1 SGHDT, CDR2 YYEEEE. The CDR3 nucleotides read TGTGCCAGCAGCTTCAGGGGTCCAACTGAAGCTTTCTTT. Translated, it gives CASSFRGPTEAFF.

J is TRBJ1-3 and V is TRBV7-9; the D is unclear. The CDR3 is 16 amino acids. Germline V gene lookup returns CDR1 SEHNR and CDR2 FQNEAQ (reference sequence). V lost 5 bases to trimming and J lost 0 bases, with 14 bases between them. The CDR3 DNA is TGTGCCAGCAGCCCCCCCGGCGGGAGCTCTGGAAACACCATATATTTT. Translation gives CASSPPGGSSGNTIYF.

The chain employs TRBV5-6 and TRBJ1-1; no clear D. The length of the CDR3 is 13 residues. From germline, CDR1 is SGHDT and CDR2 YYEEEE. Trimming cost V 1 base and J 10 bases, with 14 bases left between them. DNA for the CDR3: TGTGCCAGCAGCTTGTACGAGCAGGTGAGAGCTTTCTTT. As protein: CASSLYEQVRAFF.

The V call is TRBV24-1, the J call TRBJ1-2; 8 bases align to TRBD1. V shed 4 bases and J 14 bases; nucleotides not matched to a gene: 11. This CDR3 has 13 amino acids. CDR1 and CDR2 from the germline V gene are KGHDR and SFDVKD. CDR3 loop: CATSERTGRVWTF. The CDR3 DNA reads TGTGCCACCAGTGAGCGGACAGGGCGGGTATGGACCTTC.

The chain has TRBV6-1 and TRBJ1-2; the D gene is possibly TRBD1 (5 bases). The CDR3 is made up of 13 amino acids. Germline CDR1 MNHNS, CDR2 SASEGT. The ends were cut back, 0 bases at V and 9 bases at J, with 11 bases in the middle. The CDR3 DNA is TGTGCCAGCAGTGAAGCCCAGGGCCCCAGCTACACCTTC. Translated: CASSEAQGPSYTF.

The chain is built from TRBV27 and TRBJ1-5, with D possibly being TRBD1 (5 bases). The CDR3 is 14 amino acids. Germline V gene lookup returns CDR1 MNHEY and CDR2 SMNVEV (reference sequence). V lost 6 bases and J 8 bases, leaving 17 bases between the germline ends. The CDR3 DNA reads TGTGCCAGCAGCTTGGGGCGGGGAAAAAAGCCCCAGCATTTT. This gives the protein CASSLGRGKKPQHF.

Note on this clone: This sample also contains other DNA sequences that code for the same CDR3. The chain joins TRBV4-3 to TRBJ1-1; D unclear. The V and J ends lost 3 bases and 1 base respectively, with 6 bases between them. Germline CDR1 and CDR2: LGHNA and YSLEER. The CDR3 loop spans 13 amino acids. CDR3 residues: CASSHTGNTEAFF. The CDR3, as DNA: TGCGCCAGCAGCCACACGGGGAACACTGAAGCTTTCTTT.

The V and J genes are TRBV5-4 and TRBJ2-5; 11 bases are a match to TRBD1. The V and J ends lost 2 bases and 5 bases, in that order; junction bases with no gene match: 2. The CDR3 is 14 amino acids. Germline-derived CDR1 and CDR2 are SGHNT and YYREEE (reference sequence). In DNA, the CDR3 is TGTGCCAGCAGCTTCCGGGACAGGGGGGAGACCCAGTACTTC. This encodes CASSFRDRGETQYF.

This chain connects TRBV6-5 to TRBJ1-1; tentative D call: TRBD1 (5 bases). V was shortened by 5 bases and J by 8 bases, with 15 bases between the two germline ends. The CDR3 runs to 13 residues. Germline V gene lookup returns CDR1 MNHEY and CDR2 SVGAGI. DNA of the CDR3: TGTGCCAGCAGTACCAGGACAATTTTAGAAGCTTTCTTT. Its protein product is CASSTRTILEAFF.

This clone was seen once. This sequence joins TRBV28 and TRBJ2-3; no definite D call. The CDR3 has 15 amino acids. From germline, CDR1 is MDHEN and CDR2 SYDVKM. The V end lost 5 bases, the J end lost 3 bases, and 15 bases lay between the germline ends. This CDR3 reads CASSTAPPRTDTQYF. The CDR3 DNA reads TGTGCCAGCAGTACCGCCCCACCGAGGACAGATACGCAGTATTTT.

The chain is built from TRBV6-1 and TRBJ1-2, with TRBD1 matching over 7 bases. In germline, CDR1 is MNHNS, CDR2 SASEGT. The CDR3 loop spans 16 amino acids. V was clipped by 3 bases and J by 4 bases; unmatched bases: 11. The CDR3 region has the DNA TGTGCCAGCAGTGATTCCGGGACAGAGTTTCTCTATGGCTACACCTTC. Translated, it gives CASSDSGTEFLYGYTF.

The gene calls are TRBV5-6 and TRBJ1-2; no reliable D call. CDR1 is SGHDT and CDR2 is YYEEEE in the germline V gene. This CDR3 comprises 14 residues. Trimming cost V 4 bases and J 2 bases, with 12 bases left between them. As DNA, the CDR3 is TGTGCCAGCAGCACCAGCGGGCCAAACTATGGCTACACCTTC. It translates to CASSTSGPNYGYTF.

V and J are TRBV19 and TRBJ2-2; 7 nucleotides line up with TRBD1. In germline, CDR1 is LNHDA, CDR2 SQIVND (reference sequence). The CDR3 loop spans 13 amino acids. Trimming cost V 9 bases and J 1 base; bases outside gene matches: 2. The DNA of the CDR3 is TGTGCCAGCCGGACAGGGAACACCGGGGAGCTGTTTTTT. It translates to CASRTGNTGELFF.

The rearrangement uses TRBV2 and TRBJ1-5; D is ambiguous. V gave up 4 bases and J gave up 2 bases, with 6 bases separating them. CDR3 size: 13 residues. Germline loops: CDR1 SNHLY, CDR2 FYNNEI. CDR3 protein: CASSVLGNQPQHF. In DNA form, the CDR3 reads TGTGCCAGCAGTGTACTAGGCAATCAGCCCCAGCATTTT.

This chain joins TRBV10-3 and TRBJ1-2; TRBD1 might be the D (6 bases). Trimming took off 10 bases at V and 5 bases at J, with 23 bases between the two ends. The CDR3 spans 15 residues. Germline CDR1 ENHRY, CDR2 SYGVKD. CDR3 region: CATHLGGPPLYGYTF. The CDR3 bases are TGTGCCACGCATTTAGGGGGTCCTCCTCTATATGGCTACACCTTC.

The CDR3: CATSRTGMNTEAFF. The CDR3 nucleotides read TGTGCCACCAGCAGAACAGGGATGAACACTGAAGCTTTCTTT. This chain connects TRBV15 to TRBJ1-1; possibly TRBD1 for D (6 bases). Germline V gene data show CDR1 as LNHNV and CDR2 as YYDKDF (reference sequence). With 2 bases removed from V and 0 bases from J, the gap between germline ends came to 7 bases. The CDR3 loop spans 14 amino acids.

The chain couples TRBV2 to TRBJ2-1; 8 nucleotides line up with TRBD1. CDR1 and CDR2 from the germline V gene are SNHLY and FYNNEI. V gave up 7 bases and J gave up 9 bases; unmatched junction bases: 8. The CDR3 spans 13 residues. CDR3 sequence reads: CASNDRGVGEQFF. The CDR3 region has the DNA TGTGCCAGCAACGACAGGGGAGTCGGTGAGCAGTTCTTC.

This sequence joins TRBV9 and TRBJ2-5; D perhaps matches TRBD2 (5 bases). The CDR3 has 13 amino acids. Germline V gives CDR1 SGDLS, CDR2 YYNGEE. V was clipped by 2 bases and J by 5 bases, with 10 bases between them. CDR3 sequence reads: CASSVDSGETQYF. As DNA, the CDR3 is TGTGCCAGCAGCGTGGACTCGGGGGAGACCCAGTACTTC.

The chain links TRBV30 to TRBJ1-5; 9 positions match TRBD1. CDR1 is GTSNPN, CDR2 SVGIG, per germline (reference sequence). This CDR3 is built from 13 residues. V trimming: 1 base; J trimming: 9 bases; junction bases outside the gene matches: 4. The CDR3 nucleotides read TGTGCCTGGAGTGGGCTGGGACAGGGGCCCCAGCATTTT. It yields the protein CAWSGLGQGPQHF.

This clone occurred a few times. The CDR3 region has the DNA TGTGCCATCAGTGAGTCTGGAGGGCAAAATGAAAAACTGTTTTTT. This codes for CAISESGGQNEKLFF. This sequence joins TRBV10-3 and TRBJ1-4; D is ambiguous. Germline loops: CDR1 ENHRY, CDR2 SYGVKD. The CDR3 runs 15 residues. The V gene lost 0 bases and the J gene lost 5 bases, with 10 bases spanning the gap.

In its sample, this clone was seen a few times. This chain links TRBV7-9 with TRBJ2-1; TRBD2 might be the D (6 bases). V gave up 1 base and J gave up 9 bases, with 10 bases separating them. Germline CDR1 reads SEHNR; CDR2 reads FQNEAQ (reference sequence). This CDR3 has 13 amino acids. This chain's CDR3 is CASSLGTTPEQFF. DNA for the CDR3: TGTGCCAGCAGCTTAGGGACTACGCCTGAGCAGTTCTTC.

This clone appeared a single time. The chain links TRBV5-1 to TRBJ1-4; no definite D call. V was cut by 0 bases and J by 3 bases, with 9 bases left in between. Germline assignment: CDR1 SGHRS and CDR2 YFSETQ. The length of the CDR3 is 15 residues. CDR3 nucleotide sequence: TGCGCCAGCAGCTTGGAGCGGAACTCTAATGAAAAACTGTTTTTT. It is translated as CASSLERNSNEKLFF.